This T cell receptor (beta chain) was profiled in a study of control samples from healthy donors and cancer patients. The repertoire was sequenced with immunoSEQ multiplex PCR; TCRdb's copy has only in-frame clones and lacks some. Here the sample spans roughly 190,000 clones, about nine tenths being singletons. This CDR3 is built from 15 residues. Per the germline V gene, CDR1 is MDHEN and CDR2 is SYDVKM. V lost 1 base, J lost 0 bases, and 9 bases lay in between. The V call is TRBV28, the J call TRBJ1-1; no definite D call. The receptor comes from a woman in her twenties or thirties in good health. Sequenced material: blood. CDR3 residues: CASSLFQVMNTEAFF. For the CDR3, the DNA is TGTGCCAGCAGTTTATTTCAGGTAATGAACACTGAAGCTTTCTTT.